The 25 T cell receptor beta chains given below trace back to one sample, sequenced in a study of blood T cell repertoires in COVID-19. The table came from immunoSEQ multiplex PCR; TCRdb's copy has only in-frame clones and leaves some out. Seen here are roughly 120,000 clones, 86% observed once, and the top ten hold around 5%. Sequenced sample: peripheral blood. All receptors derive from a human donor in a cohort sampled during active COVID-19.

With regard to this clone: The junction shows a germline mismatch at one end, possibly a read error. The V call is TRBV6-9, the J call TRBJ1-6, with D uncertain. The CDR3 consists of 8 residues. CDR1 is MNHGY, CDR2 SVAAGI, per germline. This CDR3 reads CASSYPYF. CDR3 nucleotide sequence: TGTGCCAGCAGTTATCCCTACTTT.

The rearrangement links TRBV7-2 to TRBJ2-7; possible D gene TRBD1, 6 bases. The V end was cut by 1 base, the J end by 6 bases, with 16 bases between. This CDR3 region has 15 residues. Germline CDR1 is SGHTA and CDR2 is FQGNSA. The CDR3 bases are TGTGCCAGCAGCTTAGGGGGGCCCAAAGTGCTCGAGCAGTACTTC. The encoded protein is CASSLGGPKVLEQYF.

The V call is TRBV12-3 or TRBV12-4, the J call TRBJ1-5; a weak D match, TRBD1 (6 bases). V was clipped by 1 base and J by 7 bases, with 8 bases between them. The CDR3 has 13 amino acids. CDR3 bases: TGTGCCAGCAGTTTAGGACAGGCCCAGCCCCAGCATTTT. Translation gives CASSLGQAQPQHF.

The J gene is TRBJ2-7, the V gene TRBV5-4; D is perhaps TRBD2 (5 bases). This CDR3 contains 14 residues. Trimming pared 0 bases from V and 2 bases from J, leaving 9 bases between. CDR1 SGHNT and CDR2 YYREEE come from the germline V gene (reference sequence). In DNA, the CDR3 is TGTGCCAGCAGCTTGGAAAGCGGAACCTACGAGCAGTACTTC. It specifies CASSLESGTYEQYF.

The rearrangement joins TRBV2 to TRBJ1-4; D possibly corresponds to TRBD1 (5 bases). Germline CDR1 reads SNHLY; CDR2 reads FYNNEI. The CDR3 contains 14 residues. Deletions cut 7 bases from V and 12 bases from J, with 21 bases between. The CDR3 loop is CASTAQGPSSQLFF. The CDR3 DNA sequence: TGTGCCAGCACTGCCCAGGGTCCCTCATCGCAACTGTTTTTT.

The J gene is TRBJ1-2, the V gene TRBV6-5; TRBD1 might be the D (6 bases). The V gene lost 6 bases and the J gene lost 7 bases, with 15 bases spanning the gap. From germline, CDR1 is MNHEY and CDR2 SVGAGI. CDR3 size: 13 residues. Here the CDR3 reads CASRKSGRGGYTF. The CDR3 nucleotides are TGTGCCAGCAGAAAATCGGGCAGGGGTGGCTACACCTTC.

As to this clone: Within the sample, other DNA sequences also encode this same CDR3. V and J are TRBV4-3 and TRBJ1-6; tentatively, D is TRBD1 (5 bases). Trimming removed 0 bases at V and 7 bases at J, with 13 bases between. The germline CDR1 and CDR2 sequences are LGHNA and YSLEER. This CDR3 region has 16 residues. Here the CDR3 reads CASSQDRQRNNSPLHF. DNA for the CDR3: TGCGCCAGCAGCCAAGATAGACAGAGGAACAATTCACCCCTCCACTTT.

The chain uses TRBV7-9 and TRBJ2-5; no firm D call. The CDR3 has 11 residues. Germline V gene sequence: CDR1 SEHNR, CDR2 FQNEAQ (reference sequence). With 5 bases removed from V and 4 bases from J, the gap between germline ends came to 5 bases. The CDR3 reads CASSPSETQYF. DNA for the CDR3: TGTGCCAGCAGCCCCTCAGAGACCCAGTACTTC.

The chain employs TRBV12-3 or TRBV12-4 and TRBJ2-3; D is unresolved. The CDR3 is made up of 12 amino acids. The V end lost 3 bases, the J end lost 8 bases, and 9 bases lay between the germline ends. CDR3 protein: CASSFVWATQYF. The CDR3, as DNA: TGTGCCAGCAGTTTTGTGTGGGCTACGCAGTATTTT.

This sequence joins TRBV12-5 and TRBJ1-5; 7 bases are a match to TRBD1. CDR1 is LGHNT and CDR2 is FRNRAP in the germline V gene. CDR3 length: 15 residues. The trim removed 3 bases at V and 7 bases at J, leaving 9 bases unmatched. This chain's CDR3 is CASGLPHRGGQPQHF. As DNA, the CDR3 is TGTGCTAGTGGTTTACCCCACAGGGGCGGGCAGCCCCAGCATTTT.

The V and J genes are TRBV5-6 and TRBJ2-7, with TRBD2 identical over 7 bases. CDR3 length: 15 residues. V shed 2 bases, J shed 0 bases, and the junction held 5 bases outside the gene matches. Germline V gives CDR1 SGHDT, CDR2 YYEEEE. The CDR3 nucleotides read TGTGCCAGCAGCTTCCGGGACTACAACTCCTACGAGCAGTACTTC. Amino acid sequence: CASSFRDYNSYEQYF.

This sequence joins TRBV5-1 and TRBJ2-1; perhaps TRBD2 as D (6 bases). Per germline, CDR1 SGHRS and CDR2 YFSETQ. V was cut by 2 bases and J by 5 bases, with 11 bases left in between. This CDR3 contains 14 residues. In DNA form, the CDR3 reads TGCGCCAGCAGCTTAACGTTAGCGGACAATGAGCAGTTCTTC. This encodes CASSLTLADNEQFF.

The V gene is TRBV3-1 (or the pseudogene TRBV3-2), the J gene TRBJ2-2; D remains ambiguous. The CDR3 runs to 14 residues. The V gene's germline CDR1 is LGHDT and CDR2 YNNKEL (reference sequence). V was clipped by 2 bases and J by 4 bases, with 8 bases between them. This CDR3 is CASSQSPGTGELFF. For the CDR3, the DNA is TGTGCCAGCAGCCAATCCCCGGGCACCGGGGAGCTGTTTTTT.

The J gene is TRBJ2-7, the V gene TRBV28; tentative D call: TRBD1 (7 bases). V lost 3 bases to trimming and J lost 5 bases, with 14 bases between them. The CDR3 runs 14 residues. Germline V gene lookup returns CDR1 MDHEN and CDR2 SYDVKM. CDR3 in DNA: TGTGCCAGCAGTTTCGGTGGCAGGGGGGACGAGCAGTACTTC. This encodes CASSFGGRGDEQYF.

This rearrangement joins TRBV5-1 to TRBJ2-5; unclear D gene. The V and J ends lost 5 bases and 2 bases respectively, with 13 bases between them. Germline CDR1 is SGHRS and CDR2 is YFSETQ. The CDR3 is made up of 14 amino acids. Here the CDR3 DNA reads TGCGCCAGCAGAGGCCTTAAGCGTCAAGAGACCCAGTACTTC. Translation: CASRGLKRQETQYF. Full variable domain (missing parts from reference TRBV5-1 and TRBJ2-5): KAGVTQTPRYLIKTRGQQVTLSCSPISGHRSVSWYQQTPGQGLQFLFEYFSETQRNKGNFPGRFSGRQFSNSRSEMNVSTLELGDSALYLCASRGLKRQETQYFGPGTRLLVL.

This sequence joins TRBV7-9 and TRBJ2-3, with D possibly TRBD1 on 6 matching bases. There are 18 residues in the CDR3. V was cut by 5 bases and J by 2 bases, with 23 bases left in between. Germline V gene lookup returns CDR1 SEHNR and CDR2 FQNEAQ (reference sequence). CDR3 bases: TGTGCCAGCAGCCGCCTCCTTGGGATGACAGGCTACACAGATACGCAGTATTTT. Translated, it gives CASSRLLGMTGYTDTQYF.

This chain uses TRBV21-1 with TRBJ1-4; TRBD1, the table's D call, was not compared with the DNA. TRBV21-1 constitutes a pseudogene. This CDR3 spans 14 amino acids. CDR3 DNA sequence: TGTGCCAGCAGCAGGCTTGCAACTAATGAAAAACTGTTTTTT. It specifies CASSRLATNEKLFF.

This sequence joins TRBV5-1 and TRBJ1-3; D is perhaps TRBD1 (6 bases). V lost 3 bases and J lost 2, with 12 bases in between. The CDR3 spans 15 residues. CDR1 is SGHRS and CDR2 is YFSETQ in the germline V gene. For the CDR3, the DNA is TGCGCCAGCAGCTCGAAACCAGGGGCTGGAAACACCATATATTTT. Protein product: CASSSKPGAGNTIYF. The full variable domain, rest sourced from reference TRBV5-1 and TRBJ1-3, is KAGVTQTPRYLIKTRGQQVTLSCSPISGHRSVSWYQQTPGQGLQFLFEYFSETQRNKGNFPGRFSGRQFSNSRSEMNVSTLELGDSALYLCASSSKPGAGNTIYFGEGSWLTVV.

Details on this clone: Sequence at one end of the junction differs from germline and may be a read error. The chain carries TRBV4-1 and TRBJ2-7; a weak D match, TRBD2 (6 bases). Germline-derived CDR1 and CDR2 are MGHRA and YSYEKL. The CDR3 contains 14 residues. The CDR3 region has the DNA TGCGCCAGCAGCCAAGAAACCCCCCCCAGGGAGGTGTTCTTC. The encoded protein is CASSQETPPREVFF.

This chain joins TRBV30 and TRBJ2-1; 11 positions agree with TRBD2. The V gene's germline CDR1 is GTSNPN and CDR2 SVGIG (reference sequence). After removal of 3 bases from V and 1 base from J, the junction contained 5 bases not matched to a gene. The CDR3 runs to 16 residues. DNA for the CDR3: TGTGCCTGGAGGGGGGCTAGCGGGAGGTCCTACAATGAGCAGTTCTTC. It encodes CAWRGASGRSYNEQFF. Variable domain in full (rest from reference TRBV30 and TRBJ2-1): SQTIHQWPATLVQPVGSPLSLECTVEGTSNPNLYWYRQAAGRGLQLLFYSVGIGQISSEVPQNLSASRPQDRQFILSSKKLLLSDSGFYLCAWRGASGRSYNEQFFGPGTRLTVL.

The V and J genes are TRBV2 and TRBJ1-1, with D maybe TRBD1 (5 bases). V was cut by 7 bases and J by 7 bases, with 13 bases left in between. Germline V lookup: CDR1 SNHLY, CDR2 FYNNEI. This CDR3 is 12 amino acids long. CDR3 sequence (DNA): TGTGCCAGCATCCAGGGTTTGATTGAAGCTTTCTTT. This encodes CASIQGLIEAFF.

The chain links TRBV28 to TRBJ1-2; a weak D match, TRBD1 (6 bases). Germline V lookup: CDR1 MDHEN, CDR2 SYDVKM. V dropped 6 bases and J dropped 8 bases, with 13 bases sitting between them. The CDR3 runs to 12 residues. The CDR3 is CASSRQVGGYTF. Here the CDR3 DNA reads TGTGCCAGCAGCCGACAGGTCGGGGGCTACACCTTC.

The genes are TRBV19 and TRBJ2-7; 9 bases line up with TRBD1. This CDR3 has 17 residues. Unmatched junction bases numbered 12, after V lost 2 bases and J lost 4 bases. Per the germline V gene, CDR1 is LNHDA and CDR2 is SQIVND (reference sequence). CDR3 sequence (DNA): TGTGCCAGTAGTATAACAGGGGGGCCGGGACAGGGATACGAGCAGTACTTC. Translating it yields CASSITGGPGQGYEQYF.

V is TRBV5-1 and J is TRBJ2-1; TRBD2 aligns across 8 bases. The CDR3 runs to 16 residues. J lost 2 bases, V lost 1 base, and 5 bases had no gene match. Germline CDR1 SGHRS, CDR2 YFSETQ. The CDR3 reads CASSLHLAGAYNEQFF. In DNA, the CDR3 is TGCGCCAGCAGCTTGCATCTAGCGGGCGCCTACAATGAGCAGTTCTTC.

V and J are TRBV5-1 and TRBJ1-2, with 8 bases matching TRBD1. CDR1 SGHRS and CDR2 YFSETQ come from the germline V gene. The CDR3 spans 15 residues. The trim removed 0 bases at V and 7 bases at J, leaving 8 bases unmatched. DNA for the CDR3: TGCGCCAGCAGCTTGGGGGACAGGACTACTGGTGGCTACACCTTC. Translating it yields CASSLGDRTTGGYTF.